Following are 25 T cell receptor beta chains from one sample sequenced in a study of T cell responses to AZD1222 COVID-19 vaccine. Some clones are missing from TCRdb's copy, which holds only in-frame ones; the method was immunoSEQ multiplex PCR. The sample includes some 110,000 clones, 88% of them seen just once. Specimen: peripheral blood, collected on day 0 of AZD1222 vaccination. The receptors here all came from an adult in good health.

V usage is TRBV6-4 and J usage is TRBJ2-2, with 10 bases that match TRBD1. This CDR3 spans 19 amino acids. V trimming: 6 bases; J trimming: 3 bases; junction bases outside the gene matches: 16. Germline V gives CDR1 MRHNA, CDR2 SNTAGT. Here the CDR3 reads CASSVPGTGDQSDTGELFF. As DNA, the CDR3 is TGTGCCAGCAGCGTACCGGGGACAGGGGATCAGAGCGACACCGGGGAGCTGTTTTTT.

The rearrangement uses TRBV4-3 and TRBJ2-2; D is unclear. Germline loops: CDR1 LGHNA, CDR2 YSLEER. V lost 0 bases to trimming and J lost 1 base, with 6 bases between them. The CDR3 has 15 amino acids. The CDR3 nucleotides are TGCGCCAGCAGCCAAGACTGGGTGAACACCGGGGAGCTGTTTTTT. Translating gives CASSQDWVNTGELFF.

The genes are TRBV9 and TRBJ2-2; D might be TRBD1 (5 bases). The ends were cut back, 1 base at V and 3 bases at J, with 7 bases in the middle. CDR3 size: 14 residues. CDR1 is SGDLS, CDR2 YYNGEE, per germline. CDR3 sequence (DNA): TGTGCCAGCAGCGTAAGGGGTTACACCGGGGAGCTGTTTTTT. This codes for CASSVRGYTGELFF.

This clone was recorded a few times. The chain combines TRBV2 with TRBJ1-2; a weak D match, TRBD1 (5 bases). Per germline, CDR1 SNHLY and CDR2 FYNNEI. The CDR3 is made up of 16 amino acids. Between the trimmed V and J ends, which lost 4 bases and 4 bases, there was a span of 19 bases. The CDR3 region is CASSGLDSPNSYGYTF. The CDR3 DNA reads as TGTGCCAGCAGTGGCCTCGACAGCCCGAATTCCTATGGCTACACCTTC.

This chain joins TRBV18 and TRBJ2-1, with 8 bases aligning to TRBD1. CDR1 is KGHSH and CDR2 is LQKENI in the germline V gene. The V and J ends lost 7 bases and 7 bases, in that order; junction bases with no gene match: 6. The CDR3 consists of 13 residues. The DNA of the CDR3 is TGTGCCAGCTTACCGACAGGGGAGAATGAGCAGTTCTTC. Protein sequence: CASLPTGENEQFF.

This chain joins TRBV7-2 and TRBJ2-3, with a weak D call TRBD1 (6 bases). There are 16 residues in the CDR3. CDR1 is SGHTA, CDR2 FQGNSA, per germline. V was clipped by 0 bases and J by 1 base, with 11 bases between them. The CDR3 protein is CASSLALGARTDTQYF. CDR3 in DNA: TGTGCCAGCAGCTTAGCTCTGGGGGCGCGCACAGATACGCAGTATTTT.

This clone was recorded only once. CDR3 sequence (DNA): TGTGCCAGCAGGCGGACTAGCGGGAACACAGATACGCAGTATTTT. Amino acid sequence: CASRRTSGNTDTQYF. The V call is TRBV7-3, the J call TRBJ2-3; 12 bases are shared with TRBD2. V trimming: 6 bases; J trimming: 2 bases; junction bases outside the gene matches: 3. This CDR3 spans 15 amino acids. The germline CDR1 and CDR2 sequences are SGHTA and FQGTGA.

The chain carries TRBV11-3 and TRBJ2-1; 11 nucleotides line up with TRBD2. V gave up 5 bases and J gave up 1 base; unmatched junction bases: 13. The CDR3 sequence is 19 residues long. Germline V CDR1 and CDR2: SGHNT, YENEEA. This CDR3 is CASSASPLAGGLSYNEQFF. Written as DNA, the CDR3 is TGTGCCAGCAGCGCCTCTCCTCTAGCGGGGGGTCTATCCTACAATGAGCAGTTCTTC.

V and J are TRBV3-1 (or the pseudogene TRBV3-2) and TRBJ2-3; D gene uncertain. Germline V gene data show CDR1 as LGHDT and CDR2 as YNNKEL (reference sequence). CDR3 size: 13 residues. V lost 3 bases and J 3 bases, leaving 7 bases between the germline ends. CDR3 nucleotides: TGTGCCAGCAGCCAGTTTAGGACAGATACGCAGTATTTT. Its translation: CASSQFRTDTQYF.

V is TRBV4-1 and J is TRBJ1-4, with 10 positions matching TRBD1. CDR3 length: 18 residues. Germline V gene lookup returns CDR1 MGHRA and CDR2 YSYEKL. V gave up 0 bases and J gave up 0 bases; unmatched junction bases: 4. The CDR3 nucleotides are TGCGCCAGCAGCCAAGAGACAGGGGGCCAAGCAACTAATGAAAAACTGTTTTTT. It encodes CASSQETGGQATNEKLFF.

This CDR3 reads CASSRQGGPMVDEQFF. The CDR3 coding sequence is TGTGCCAGCAGCCGACAGGGTGGCCCAATGGTCGATGAGCAGTTCTTC. The chain links TRBV7-9 to TRBJ2-1; 7 bases fit TRBD1. The germline V gene has CDR1 SEHNR and CDR2 FQNEAQ (reference sequence). This CDR3 has 16 amino acids. With 5 bases clipped from V and 8 bases from J, the junction kept 15 bases outside the gene matches. Looking up the rest from reference TRBV7-9 and TRBJ2-1 gives the full variable domain: DTGVSQNPRHKITKRGQNVTFRCDPISEHNRLYWYRQTLGQGPEFLTYFQNEAQLEKSRLLSDRFSAERPKGSFSTLEIQRTEQGDSAMYLCASSRQGGPMVDEQFFGPGTRLTVL.

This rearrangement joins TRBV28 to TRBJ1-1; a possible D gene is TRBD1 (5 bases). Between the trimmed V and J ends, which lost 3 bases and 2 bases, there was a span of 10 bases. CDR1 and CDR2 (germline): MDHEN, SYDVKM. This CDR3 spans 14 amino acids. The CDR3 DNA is TGTGCCAGCAGTTTCCTCCAGGGTAACACTGAAGCTTTCTTT. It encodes CASSFLQGNTEAFF.

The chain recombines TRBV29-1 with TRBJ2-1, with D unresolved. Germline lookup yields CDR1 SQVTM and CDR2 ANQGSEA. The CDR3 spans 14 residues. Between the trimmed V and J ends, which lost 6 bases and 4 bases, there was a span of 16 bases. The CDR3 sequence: CSVTGPPGYNEQFF. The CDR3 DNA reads TGCAGCGTCACGGGTCCCCCGGGTTACAATGAGCAGTTCTTC.

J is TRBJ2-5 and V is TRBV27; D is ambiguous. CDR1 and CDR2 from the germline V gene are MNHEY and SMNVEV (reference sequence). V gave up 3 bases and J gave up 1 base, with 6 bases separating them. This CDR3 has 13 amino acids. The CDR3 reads CASSFPLQETQYF. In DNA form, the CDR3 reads TGTGCCAGCAGTTTTCCGCTCCAAGAGACCCAGTACTTC.

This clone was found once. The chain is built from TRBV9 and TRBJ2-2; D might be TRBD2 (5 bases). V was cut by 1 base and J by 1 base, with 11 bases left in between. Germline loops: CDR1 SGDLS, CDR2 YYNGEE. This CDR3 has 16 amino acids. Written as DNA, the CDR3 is TGTGCCAGCAGCGTATTAGGCGGGCTGAACACCGGGGAGCTGTTTTTT. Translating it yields CASSVLGGLNTGELFF.

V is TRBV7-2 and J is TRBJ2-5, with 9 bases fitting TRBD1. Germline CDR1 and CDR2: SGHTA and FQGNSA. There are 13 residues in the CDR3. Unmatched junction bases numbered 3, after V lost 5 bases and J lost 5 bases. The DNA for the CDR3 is TGTGCCAGCAGCGGGACAGGGATCGAGACCCAGTACTTC. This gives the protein CASSGTGIETQYF.

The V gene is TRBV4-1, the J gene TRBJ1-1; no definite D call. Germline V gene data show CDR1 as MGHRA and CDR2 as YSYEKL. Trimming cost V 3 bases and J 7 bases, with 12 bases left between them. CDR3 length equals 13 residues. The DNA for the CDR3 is TGCGCCAGCAGCCACTTCGAGGGTGGTGAAGCTTTCTTT. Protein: CASSHFEGGEAFF.

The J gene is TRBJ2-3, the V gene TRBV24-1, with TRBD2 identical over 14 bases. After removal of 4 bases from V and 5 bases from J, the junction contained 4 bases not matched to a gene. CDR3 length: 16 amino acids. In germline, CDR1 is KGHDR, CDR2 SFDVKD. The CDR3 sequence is CATSETGTSGGDTQYF. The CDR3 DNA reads TGTGCCACCAGTGAAACTGGGACTAGCGGGGGAGATACGCAGTATTTT.

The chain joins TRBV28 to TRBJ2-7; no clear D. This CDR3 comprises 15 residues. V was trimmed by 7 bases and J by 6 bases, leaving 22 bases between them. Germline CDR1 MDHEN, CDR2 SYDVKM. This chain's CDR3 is CASTPLSNLQPEQYF. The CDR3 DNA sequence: TGTGCCAGCACCCCCTTATCGAATCTGCAGCCCGAGCAGTACTTC.

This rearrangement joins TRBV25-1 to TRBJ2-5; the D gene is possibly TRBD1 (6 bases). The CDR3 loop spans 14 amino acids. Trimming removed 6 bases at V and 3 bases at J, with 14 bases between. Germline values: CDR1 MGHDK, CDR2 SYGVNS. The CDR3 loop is CASSRGQREETQYF. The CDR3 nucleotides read TGTGCCAGCAGCCGAGGACAGAGGGAAGAGACCCAGTACTTC.

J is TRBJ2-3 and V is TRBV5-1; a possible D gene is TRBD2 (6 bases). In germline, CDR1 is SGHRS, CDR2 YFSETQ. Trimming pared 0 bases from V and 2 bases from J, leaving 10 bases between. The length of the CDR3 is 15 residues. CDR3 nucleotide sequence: TGCGCCAGCAGCTTGGGGGGGACTTCCACAGATACGCAGTATTTT. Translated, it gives CASSLGGTSTDTQYF.

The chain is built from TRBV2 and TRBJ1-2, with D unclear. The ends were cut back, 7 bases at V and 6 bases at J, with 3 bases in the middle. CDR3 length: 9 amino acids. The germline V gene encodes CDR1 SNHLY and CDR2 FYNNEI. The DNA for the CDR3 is TGTGCCAGCACCGATGGCTACACCTTC. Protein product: CASTDGYTF. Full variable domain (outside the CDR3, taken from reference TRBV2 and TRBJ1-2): EPEVTQTPSHQVTQMGQEVILRCVPISNHLYFYWYRQILGQKVEFLVSFYNNEISEKSEIFDDQFSVERPDGSNFTLKIRSTKLEDSAMYFCASTDGYTFGSGTRLTVV.

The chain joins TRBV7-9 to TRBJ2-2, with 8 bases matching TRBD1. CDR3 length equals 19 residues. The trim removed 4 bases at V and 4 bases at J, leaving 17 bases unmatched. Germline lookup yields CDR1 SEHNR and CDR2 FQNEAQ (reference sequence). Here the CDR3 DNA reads TGTGCCAGCAGCTCCTTCTGGGACCACACAGGGGGACGCACCGGGGAGCTGTTTTTT. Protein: CASSSFWDHTGGRTGELFF.

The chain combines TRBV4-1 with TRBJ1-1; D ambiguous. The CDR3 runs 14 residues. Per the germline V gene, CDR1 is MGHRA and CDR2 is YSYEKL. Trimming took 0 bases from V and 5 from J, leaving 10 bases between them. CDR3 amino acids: CASSQDLTGTEAFF. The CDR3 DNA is TGCGCCAGCAGCCAAGATCTAACGGGGACTGAAGCTTTCTTT.

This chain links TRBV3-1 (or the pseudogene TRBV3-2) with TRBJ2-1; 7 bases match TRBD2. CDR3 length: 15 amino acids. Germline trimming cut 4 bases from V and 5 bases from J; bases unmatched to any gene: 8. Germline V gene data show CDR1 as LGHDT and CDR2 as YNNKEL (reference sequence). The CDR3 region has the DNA TGTGCCAGCAGCCCCCCCTGGGAGGGAAACAATGAGCAGTTCTTC. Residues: CASSPPWEGNNEQFF.